The present TCR beta chain was sequenced within a study of T cells expressing NK-cell markers. TCRdb reanalyzed the 5' RACE reads and collapses them to one entry per CDR3 protein, without DNA. This sample's table has roughly 280,000 distinct CDR3 sequences. CDR3 length: 16 residues. Looked up from germline, CDR1 is SGHTA and CDR2 is FQGNSA. The sample taken for sequencing was blood T cells: a sorted CD56 or NKG2C T cell subset, CD4+ or CD8+ T cells, or bulk PBMC T cells (not recorded which). V is TRBV7-2 and J is TRBJ2-1. This clonotype was obtained from a man in his late teens or twenties in good health. The CDR3 loop reads CASTPNPRSSYNEQFF.